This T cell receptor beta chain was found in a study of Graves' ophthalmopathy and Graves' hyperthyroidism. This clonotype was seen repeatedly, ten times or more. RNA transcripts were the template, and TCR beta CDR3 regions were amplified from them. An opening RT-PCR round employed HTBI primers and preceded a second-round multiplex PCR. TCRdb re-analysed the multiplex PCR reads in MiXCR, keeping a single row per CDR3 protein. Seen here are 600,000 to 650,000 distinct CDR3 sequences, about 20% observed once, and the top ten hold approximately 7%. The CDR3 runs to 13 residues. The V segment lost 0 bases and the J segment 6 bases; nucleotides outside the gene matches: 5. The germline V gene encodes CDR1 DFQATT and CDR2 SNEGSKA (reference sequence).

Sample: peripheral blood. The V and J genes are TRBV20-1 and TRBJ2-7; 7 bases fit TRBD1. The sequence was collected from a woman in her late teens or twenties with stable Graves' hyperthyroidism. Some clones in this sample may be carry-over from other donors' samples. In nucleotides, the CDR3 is TGCAGTGCTAGAGATTTTAACAGGGGCGAGCAGTACTTC. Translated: CSARDFNRGEQYF.